The present entry profiles one T cell receptor (beta chain) with its context. This clone was picked up one time. Its antigen is currently not known. Base-call qualities are not available, and no considerably larger clone is one nucleotide away. The data are from a study of shared clonotypes between healthy human individuals (TCRdb year 2020). Regarding the study in general: The cohort comprised two women and a few men aged 18 to 49 years. For each donor, CD4 naive and CD4 memory were each given three plates, CD8 naive was given two plates, and CD8 memory was given one plate. To estimate repertoire size and how much clonotypes are shared between individuals, the study performed deep sequencing of blood TCR repertoires from roughly five healthy adults. Different laboratories and diverse techniques were used to prepare libraries and sequence TCR repertoires, to increase sequencing depth and limit assay-specific biases. Leukapheresis yielded between about 0.8 and 9.5 billion PBMCs per donor.

Results and caveats for the whole study, not just this receptor: Sampling was restricted to blood, and TCR repertoires in tissues likely differ from the TCR repertoires found in blood. Pairwise subsampling indicated that sequencing depth was expected to affect the degree of clonotype sharing among donors. The genetic and exposure-history diversity represented was limited by the small number of donors. Compared with non-shared clonotypes, clonotypes shared by all four sorted-subset donors had higher generation probabilities. Rarefaction of sorted-subset datasets indicated incomplete sequencing despite the large sequencing depth. Naive subsets generally had larger estimated clonotype richness than memory subsets. When several donors were compared, the shared fraction of clonotypes was about 5.2% for naive CD4, roughly 3.3% for naive CD8, more than 2% for memory CD4, and about 0.36% for memory CD8.

Donors were healthy HIV-negative adults with no recently reported acute infections or vaccinations. All donors were Caucasian adults living in Nashville, Tennessee, USA. CD4+ T cells were enriched by magnetic negative selection; naive cells were then positively selected on CD45RA, and the negative fraction formed the memory subset. Blood was obtained by leukapheresis, after which PBMCs were separated by Ficoll-Histopaque density gradient centrifugation and cryopreserved in liquid nitrogen vapor phase. Purity and quantity of every magnetically sorted T cell population were checked by analytical flow cytometry. Genomic DNA was isolated from each sorted fraction and quantified by UV absorbance on a Nanodrop 2000c. Using the deep immunoSEQ assay, multiplex PCR amplified TCR CDR3 regions from genomic DNA. For each cell subset, the extracted genomic DNA was distributed evenly across all wells of several immunoSEQ 96-well plates, and each plate served as one replicate. For sorted subsets, each replicate PCR was loaded with 200 ng genomic DNA, equivalent to 30,000 to 35,000 T cell genomes. The purified libraries were quantified using a Qubit 3.0 fluorometer, sized with a Bioanalyzer 2100, and then quantified again using the KAPA Library Quantification kit. A separate single-read 150-cycle Illumina NextSeq 550 flow cell was used to sequence each immunoSEQ 96-well plate. In the source study's methods: The immunoSEQ output contained only junctional sequences without quality scores, so filtering could not match that applied to full-length reads. To assign V/J genes and CDR3, sequences were annotated against IMGT germline references using PyIR, a Python wrapper for IgBLAST v1.9. Reads with weak V/J assignments (E-value above 1e-6), missing CDR3, stop codons, out-of-frame junctions, or ambiguous translated residues were removed. A V3J clonotype was defined by an identical inferred V gene, J gene, and CDR3 amino acid sequence. The percentage overlap between two repertoires was calculated by dividing the number of shared unique clonotypes by the size of the smaller repertoire. RTK rarefaction, the Chao1 estimator, and Recon v2.1 estimates of unobserved clonotypes were used to assess repertoire richness. Generation probabilities were computed with OLGA for all TCRbeta clonotypes obtained by the gDNA method from several donors. TCRdb holds this immuneACCESS table with in-frame rearrangements only. Some clones are missing; in checked studies, unresolved V genes explain under half, and the rest has no known cause. The V and J calls and the clone size are those of that table, but D and trimming were determined from the DNA. For this sample there are approximately 330,000 clones; roughly 80% appear just once. The top ten hold about 10% of the sample.

From cysteine to phenylalanine, the CDR3 is 15 amino acids long. This entry keeps only the CDR3 DNA: 45 bases, framed from base 1. Compared with germline, V lacks 5 bases and J lacks 1 base; bases without a gene match: 2. From a lookup of the germline V gene, CDR1 and CDR2 are SGHTA and FQGTGA. Sequencing was carried out using memory CD4+ T cells sorted from blood. The sample's cell subset or site label, in plain terms: CD45RA-negative fraction. This TCR came from a man aged 25-45 years in good health. Recombination joined TRBV7-3 with TRBJ2-3, and 11 junction bases match TRBD2. The encoded CDR3 is CASSKGLAGTDTQYF. The nucleotides read TGTGCCAGCAGCAAGGGACTAGCGGGCACAGATACGCAGTATTTT.